One and the same sample provided the 19 T cell receptor beta chains below, sequenced in a study of blood T cell repertoires in COVID-19. Clones were read by immunoSEQ multiplex PCR, and TCRdb kept only the in-frame ones, dropping some. This table has 150,000 to 200,000 clones, about four fifths appearing once. Sequenced material: peripheral blood. The receptor set was obtained from a woman aged 55-70 years with COVID-19, enrolled during active disease.

V and J are TRBV5-6 and TRBJ2-1; a weak D match, TRBD1 (6 bases). This CDR3 region has 15 residues. Germline V gene sequence: CDR1 SGHDT, CDR2 YYEEEE. V was shortened by 4 bases and J by 5 bases, with 16 bases between the two germline ends. DNA for the CDR3: TGTGCCAGCAGCCATACAGGGCTGGGGGACAATGAGCAGTTCTTC. This codes for CASSHTGLGDNEQFF. The full variable domain, its missing parts supplied by reference TRBV5-6 and TRBJ2-1, is DAGVTQSPTHLIKTRGQQVTLRCSPKSGHDTVSWYQQALGQGPQFIFQYYEEEERQRGNFPDRFSGHQFPNYSSELNVNALLLGDSALYLCASSHTGLGDNEQFFGPGTRLTVL.

The chain combines TRBV4-1 with TRBJ2-3; 11 nucleotides line up with TRBD2. Germline V gene lookup returns CDR1 MGHRA and CDR2 YSYEKL. The CDR3 extends over 16 amino acids. Trimming removed 5 bases from V and 2 bases from J; junction bases left unmatched: 6. CDR3 sequence reads: CASSGIAGGATDTQYF. The DNA of the CDR3 is TGCGCCAGCAGCGGAATAGCGGGGGGGGCCACAGATACGCAGTATTTT.

The chain uses TRBV11-2 and TRBJ1-2, with a possible D match to TRBD1 (5 bases). The V end was cut by 0 bases, the J end by 4 bases, with 9 bases between. The CDR3 covers 14 residues. In germline, CDR1 is SGHAT, CDR2 FQNNGV. The CDR3 region has the DNA TGTGCCAGCAGCTTAGACCGGGGGTTCTATGGCTACACCTTC. It translates to CASSLDRGFYGYTF.

The chain carries TRBV19 and TRBJ1-3, with D uncertain. V lost 3 bases, J lost 0 bases, and 3 bases lay in between. The CDR3 has 13 amino acids. From germline, CDR1 is LNHDA and CDR2 SQIVND (reference sequence). DNA for the CDR3: TGTGCCAGTAGTATCCGCTCTGGAAACACCATATATTTT. This gives the protein CASSIRSGNTIYF.

The table lists this clone with a count of one. In DNA, the CDR3 is TGTGCCACCAGTGATTCGTCCCAGGGGGGTACTAATCAGCCCCAGCATTTT. This encodes CATSDSSQGGTNQPQHF. The chain joins TRBV24-1 to TRBJ1-5; TRBD1 aligns across 7 bases. This CDR3 region has 17 residues. Germline V gene sequence: CDR1 KGHDR, CDR2 SFDVKD. V lost 2 bases and J lost 4; bases outside the gene matches: 10.

The CDR3 loop is CATGWEGTPETQYF. The CDR3 DNA reads TGTGCCACTGGATGGGAGGGGACTCCAGAGACCCAGTACTTC. V is TRBV10-3 and J is TRBJ2-5; 7 bases align to TRBD2. V lost 10 bases, J lost 4 bases, and 12 bases stayed unmatched. Germline loops: CDR1 ENHRY, CDR2 SYGVKD. The CDR3 runs to 14 residues.

The chain couples TRBV9 to TRBJ2-2; 14 bases fit TRBD2. The germline V gene has CDR1 SGDLS and CDR2 YYNGEE. There are 16 residues in the CDR3. Germline trimming cut 0 bases from V and 6 bases from J; bases unmatched to any gene: 1. CDR3 residues: CASSVGLAGGPGELFF. CDR3 DNA sequence: TGTGCCAGCAGCGTAGGACTAGCGGGAGGGCCCGGGGAGCTGTTTTTT.

The chain recombines TRBV6-1 with TRBJ2-7; a weak D match, TRBD1 (5 bases). CDR3 length: 15 residues. The germline V gene encodes CDR1 MNHNS and CDR2 SASEGT. V was cut by 2 bases and J by 3 bases, with 14 bases left in between. CDR3 in DNA: TGTGCCAGCAGTGAACCCCAGGGTATTAACTACGAGCAGTACTTC. Its protein product is CASSEPQGINYEQYF.

This rearrangement joins TRBV19 to TRBJ2-3; 10 bases are shared with TRBD1. The CDR3 runs 15 residues. Per germline, CDR1 LNHDA and CDR2 SQIVND (reference sequence). Trimming removed 6 bases from V and 4 bases from J; junction bases left unmatched: 7. CDR3 bases: TGTGCCAGTAGCCCGGACAGGGGGGGGGCAGATACGCAGTATTTT. Protein: CASSPDRGGADTQYF.

The chain recombines TRBV5-4 with TRBJ2-1; 16 nucleotides agree with TRBD2. Germline trimming cut 3 bases from V and 4 bases from J; bases unmatched to any gene: 4. Germline V lookup: CDR1 SGHNT, CDR2 YYREEE (reference sequence). The CDR3 spans 17 residues. The CDR3 here is CASSYSGLAGGYNEQFF. CDR3 sequence (DNA): TGTGCCAGCAGCTACTCGGGACTAGCGGGAGGGTACAATGAGCAGTTCTTC.

V gene TRBV6-2 or TRBV6-3 combines with J gene TRBJ2-2, with 8 positions matching TRBD1. The germline CDR1 and CDR2 sequences are MNHEY and SVGEGT. Germline trimming cut 6 bases from V and 7 bases from J; bases unmatched to any gene: 4. The CDR3 loop spans 13 amino acids. The CDR3 loop is CASSRGQVGELFF. DNA for the CDR3: TGTGCCAGCAGCAGGGGGCAAGTCGGGGAGCTGTTTTTT.

V and J are TRBV6-5 and TRBJ2-1; 7 nucleotides match TRBD2. Germline values: CDR1 MNHEY, CDR2 SVGAGI. V dropped 5 bases and J dropped 4; count of bases not matched to a gene: 8. The CDR3 spans 15 residues. The CDR3 DNA is TGTGCCAGCAGTAATTGGGGGGGGAATTACAATGAGCAGTTCTTC. Amino acid sequence: CASSNWGGNYNEQFF.

In this sample, this clone turned up a few times. The V gene is TRBV19, the J gene TRBJ2-1; maybe TRBD1 (5 bases). With 4 bases removed from V and 3 bases from J, the gap between germline ends came to 7 bases. Germline-derived CDR1 and CDR2 are LNHDA and SQIVND (reference sequence). The CDR3 has 13 amino acids. DNA of the CDR3: TGTGCCAGTAGTACTAGGGGCTACAATGAGCAGTTCTTC. Protein product: CASSTRGYNEQFF.

Remarks on this clone: Relative to the germline gene, one junction end is altered; a read error may explain this. The chain has TRBV4-1 and TRBJ2-3; 9 bases line up with TRBD2. CDR1 is MGHRA and CDR2 is YSYEKL in the germline V gene. The CDR3 is 17 amino acids. The CDR3 region is CASSQGPSGELTNTQYF. In DNA form, the CDR3 reads TGCGCCAGCAGCCAAGGGCCTAGCGGGGAACTCACAAATACGCAGTATTTT.

Details on this clone: One junction end disagrees with the germline gene, perhaps due to a read error. J is TRBJ1-6 and V is TRBV7-7; D gene ambiguous. The CDR3 contains 13 residues. Germline loops: CDR1 SSHAT, CDR2 FNYEAQ (reference sequence). CDR3 bases: TGTGCTAGCAGCTTAACTCCTAATTCGTCCCTCCACTTT. Encoded protein: CASSLTPNSSLHF.

The chain joins TRBV20-1 to TRBJ2-1; 14 bases align to TRBD2. Trimming removed 3 bases from V and 6 bases from J; junction bases left unmatched: 10. The CDR3 totals 17 residues. CDR1 is DFQATT and CDR2 is SNEGSKA in the germline V gene (reference sequence). The CDR3, as DNA: TGCAGTGCTAGTATTCTCGGGACTAGCGGGAGTAGCAATGAGCAGTTCTTC. Its translation is CSASILGTSGSSNEQFF.

This clone occurred a few times. Here the CDR3 DNA reads TGCGCCAGCAGCCAGGGTAGGCCTGACGATACGCAGTATTTT. Encoded protein: CASSQGRPDDTQYF. The chain carries TRBV5-1 and TRBJ2-3, with a tentative D call TRBD1 (5 bases). Germline V gene data show CDR1 as SGHRS and CDR2 as YFSETQ. CDR3 size: 14 residues. The V end lost 4 bases, the J end lost 6 bases, and 15 bases lay between the germline ends.

The V gene is TRBV19, the J gene TRBJ2-7; D not resolved. Germline V CDR1 and CDR2: LNHDA, SQIVND (reference sequence). V dropped 4 bases and J dropped 2 bases, with 12 bases sitting between them. This CDR3 region has 14 residues. CDR3 sequence reads: CASSRGAQTYEQYF. The CDR3 DNA reads TGTGCCAGTAGTAGAGGAGCGCAGACCTACGAGCAGTACTTC.

This clone was detected a few times. This sequence joins TRBV25-1 and TRBJ2-5; D is unclear. From germline, CDR1 is MGHDK and CDR2 SYGVNS. Trimming pared 4 bases from V and 2 bases from J, leaving 20 bases between. The CDR3 covers 17 residues. The CDR3: CASSAISPLPFQETQYF. As DNA, the CDR3 is TGTGCCAGCAGTGCTATAAGCCCACTTCCCTTTCAAGAGACCCAGTACTTC.